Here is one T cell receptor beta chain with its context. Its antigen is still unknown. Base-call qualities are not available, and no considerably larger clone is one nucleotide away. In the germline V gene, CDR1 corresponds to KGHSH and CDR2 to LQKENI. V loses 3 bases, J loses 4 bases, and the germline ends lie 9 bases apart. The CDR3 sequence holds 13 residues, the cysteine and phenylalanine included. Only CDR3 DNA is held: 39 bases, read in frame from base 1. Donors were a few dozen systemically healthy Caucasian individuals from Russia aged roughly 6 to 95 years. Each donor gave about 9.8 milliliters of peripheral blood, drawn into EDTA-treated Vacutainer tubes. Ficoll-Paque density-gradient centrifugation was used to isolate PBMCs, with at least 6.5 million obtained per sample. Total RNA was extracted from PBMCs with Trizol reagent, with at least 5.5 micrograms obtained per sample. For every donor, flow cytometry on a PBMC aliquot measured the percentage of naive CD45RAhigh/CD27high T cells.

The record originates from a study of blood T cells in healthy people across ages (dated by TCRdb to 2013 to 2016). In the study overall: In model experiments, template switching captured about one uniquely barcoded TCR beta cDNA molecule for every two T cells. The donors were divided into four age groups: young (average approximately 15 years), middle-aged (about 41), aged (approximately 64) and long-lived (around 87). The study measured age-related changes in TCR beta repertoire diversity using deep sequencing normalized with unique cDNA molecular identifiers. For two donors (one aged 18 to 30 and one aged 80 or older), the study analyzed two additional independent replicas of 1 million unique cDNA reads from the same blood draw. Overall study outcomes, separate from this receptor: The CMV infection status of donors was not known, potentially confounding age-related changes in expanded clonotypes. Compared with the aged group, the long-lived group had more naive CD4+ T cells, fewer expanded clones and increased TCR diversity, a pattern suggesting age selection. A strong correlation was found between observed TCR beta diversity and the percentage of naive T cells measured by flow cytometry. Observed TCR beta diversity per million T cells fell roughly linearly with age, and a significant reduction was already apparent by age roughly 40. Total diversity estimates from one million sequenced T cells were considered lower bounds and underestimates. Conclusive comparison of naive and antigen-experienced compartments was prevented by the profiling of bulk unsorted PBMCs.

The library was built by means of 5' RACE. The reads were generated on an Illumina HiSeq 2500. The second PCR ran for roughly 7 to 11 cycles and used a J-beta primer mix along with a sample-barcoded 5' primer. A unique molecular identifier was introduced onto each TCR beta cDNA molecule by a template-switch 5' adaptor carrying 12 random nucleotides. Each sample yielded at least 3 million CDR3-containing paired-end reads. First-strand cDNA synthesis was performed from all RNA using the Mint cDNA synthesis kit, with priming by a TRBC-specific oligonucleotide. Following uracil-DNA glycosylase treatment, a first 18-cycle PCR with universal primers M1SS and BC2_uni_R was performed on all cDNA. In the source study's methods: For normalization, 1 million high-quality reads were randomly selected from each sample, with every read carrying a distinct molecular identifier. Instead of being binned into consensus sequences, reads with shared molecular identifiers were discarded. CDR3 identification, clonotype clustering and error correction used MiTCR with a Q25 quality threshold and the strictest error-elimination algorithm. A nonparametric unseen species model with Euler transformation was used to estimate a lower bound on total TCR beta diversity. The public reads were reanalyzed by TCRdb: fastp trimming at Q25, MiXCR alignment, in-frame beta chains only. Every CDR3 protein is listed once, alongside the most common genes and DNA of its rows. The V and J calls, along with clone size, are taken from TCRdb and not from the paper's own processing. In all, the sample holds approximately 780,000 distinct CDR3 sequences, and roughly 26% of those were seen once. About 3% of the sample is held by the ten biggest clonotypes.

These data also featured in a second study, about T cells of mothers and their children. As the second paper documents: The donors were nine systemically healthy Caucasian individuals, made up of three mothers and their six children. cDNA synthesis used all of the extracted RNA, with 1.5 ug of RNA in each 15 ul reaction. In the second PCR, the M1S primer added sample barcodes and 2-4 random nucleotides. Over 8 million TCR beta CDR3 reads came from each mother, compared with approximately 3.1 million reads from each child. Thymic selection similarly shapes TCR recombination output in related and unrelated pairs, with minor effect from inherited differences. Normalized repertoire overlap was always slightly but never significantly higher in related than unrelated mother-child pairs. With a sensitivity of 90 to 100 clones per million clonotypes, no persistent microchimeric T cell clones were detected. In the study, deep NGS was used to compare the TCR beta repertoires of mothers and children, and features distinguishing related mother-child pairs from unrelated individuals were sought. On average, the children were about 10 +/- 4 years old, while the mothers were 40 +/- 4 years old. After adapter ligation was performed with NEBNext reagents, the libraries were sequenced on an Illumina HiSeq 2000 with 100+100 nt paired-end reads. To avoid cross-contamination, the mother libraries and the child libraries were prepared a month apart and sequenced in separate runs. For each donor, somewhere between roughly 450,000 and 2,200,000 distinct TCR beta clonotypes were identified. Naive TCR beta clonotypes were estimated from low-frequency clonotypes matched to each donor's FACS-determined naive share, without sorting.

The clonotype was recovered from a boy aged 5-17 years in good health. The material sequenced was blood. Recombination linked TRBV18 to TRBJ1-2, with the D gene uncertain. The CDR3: CASSPRRGYGYTF. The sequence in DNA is TGTGCCAGCTCACCCAGGCGGGGCTATGGCTACACCTTC. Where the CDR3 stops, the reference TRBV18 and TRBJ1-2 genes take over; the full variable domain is NAGVMQNPRHLVRRRGQEARLRCSPMKGHSHVYWYRQLPEEGLKFMVYLQKENIIDESGMPKERFSAEFPKEGPSILRIQQVVRGDSAAYFCASSPRRGYGYTFGSGTRLTVV.